These 13 T cell receptor beta chains were sequenced from one sample in a study of regulatory T cells in long-lasting Graves disease. Sequencing libraries for TCR beta were prepared with iRepertoire HTBI primers and Arm-PCR of CDR3 regions. MiXCR, run by TCRdb on the multiplex PCR reads, gives a single entry per CDR3 protein. This sample carries a few hundred thousand distinct CDR3 sequences, roughly 17% of them seen once, and the ten largest clones take under 30%. Time point defined: newly diagnosed GD, antithyroid drugs for less than 3 months. Scientists built the TCR library using RNA that was extracted from PBMCs. The same sample was also studied in work on T cells in Graves' hyperthyroidism and ophthalmopathy.

The sequences come from peripheral blood mononuclear cells (PBMCs), collected at new diagnosis, from a patient treated with antithyroid drugs. These receptors came from a young woman with Graves disease.

This clonotype was observed a handful of times. V and J are TRBV5-1 and TRBJ2-7, with 7 bases aligning to TRBD1. After removal of 5 bases from V and 4 bases from J, the junction contained 12 bases not matched to a gene. The CDR3 length is 15 residues. Per germline, CDR1 SGHRS and CDR2 YFSETQ. The CDR3 DNA is TGCGCCAGCAGATTCTGGGACAGTCCGTCTTACGAGCAGTACTTC. Amino acids: CASRFWDSPSYEQYF. Drawing the rest from reference TRBV5-1 and TRBJ2-7, the complete variable domain is KAGVTQTPRYLIKTRGQQVTLSCSPISGHRSVSWYQQTPGQGLQFLFEYFSETQRNKGNFPGRFSGRQFSNSRSEMNVSTLELGDSALYLCASRFWDSPSYEQYFGPGTRLTVT.

At least ten counts were recorded for this clonotype. V usage is TRBV28 and J usage is TRBJ2-5; either TRBD1 or TRBD2 may supply D (5 bases each). Looked up from germline, CDR1 is MDHEN and CDR2 is SYDVKM. The length of the CDR3 is 13 residues. V lost 5 bases and J lost 7, with 14 bases in between. The CDR3 DNA reads as TGTGCCAGCAGTATTCAGGGTGGGGGGACCCAGTACTTC. Amino acids: CASSIQGGGTQYF.

This clonotype was observed once. V usage is TRBV27 and J usage is TRBJ2-7, with 10 nucleotides matching TRBD1. The ends lost 6 bases at V and 5 bases at J; junction bases unmatched: 7. Germline values: CDR1 MNHEY, CDR2 SMNVEV (reference sequence). This CDR3 comprises 14 residues. The CDR3: CASRLRDRGHEQYF. The CDR3 DNA sequence: TGTGCCAGCAGACTCCGGGACAGGGGCCACGAGCAGTACTTC.

Comment on this clonotype: Since a much larger clone is just one base distant, this may be a read error. V usage is TRBV5-6 and J usage is TRBJ2-2; 10 bases map to TRBD2. Germline lookup yields CDR1 SGHDT and CDR2 YYEEEE. Losses at the gene ends were 5 bases for V and 4 bases for J; bases not matched to a gene: 17. The CDR3 covers 19 residues. CDR3 sequence: CASSFPPGTSADRTGELFF. In DNA form, the CDR3 reads TGTGCCAGCAGTTTTCCTCCCGGGACTAGCGCGGACCGCACCGGGGAGCTGTTTTTT. Full variable domain (outside the CDR3, taken from reference TRBV5-6 and TRBJ2-2): DAGVTQSPTHLIKTRGQQVTLRCSPKSGHDTVSWYQQALGQGPQFIFQYYEEEERQRGNFPDRFSGHQFPNYSSELNVNALLLGDSALYLCASSFPPGTSADRTGELFFGEGSRLTVL.

Ten or more counts support this clonotype. The V and J genes are TRBV7-9 and TRBJ2-6; possibly TRBD2 for D (6 bases). Per the germline V gene, CDR1 is SEHNR and CDR2 is FQNEAQ (reference sequence). The CDR3 sequence is 16 residues long. Trimming took 5 bases from V and 1 from J, leaving 12 bases between them. The CDR3 coding sequence is TGTGCCAGCAGCCCGGGACTCTCTTCTGGGGCCAACGTCCTGACTTTC. The encoded protein is CASSPGLSSGANVLTF.

Ten or more counts support this clonotype. This chain uses TRBV2 with TRBJ1-1, with 8 nucleotides matching TRBD1. Germline loops: CDR1 SNHLY, CDR2 FYNNEI. The CDR3 totals 15 residues. V was clipped by 5 bases and J by 5 bases; unmatched bases: 10. CDR3 in DNA: TGTGCCAGCAGTATGGGGTCCCAGGGGGCGACTGAAGCTTTCTTT. Its translation: CASSMGSQGATEAFF. Complete variable domain (other parts from reference TRBV2 and TRBJ1-1): EPEVTQTPSHQVTQMGQEVILRCVPISNHLYFYWYRQILGQKVEFLVSFYNNEISEKSEIFDDQFSVERPDGSNFTLKIRSTKLEDSAMYFCASSMGSQGATEAFFGQGTRLTVV.

This chain links TRBV24-1 with TRBJ2-5; 8 positions match TRBD1. The CDR3 runs to 13 residues. Germline-derived CDR1 and CDR2 are KGHDR and SFDVKD. After removal of 4 bases from V and 5 bases from J, the junction contained 2 bases not matched to a gene. The CDR3 loop reads CATSEYRGETQYF. The CDR3 nucleotides read TGTGCCACCAGTGAATACAGGGGGGAGACCCAGTACTTC.

In this sample, this clonotype turned up many times. The J gene is TRBJ2-7, the V gene TRBV6-1; D not resolved. The CDR3 loop spans 14 amino acids. Germline assignment: CDR1 MNHNS and CDR2 SASEGT. Trimming stripped 6 bases from V and 5 bases from J, with 17 bases between. CDR3 sequence (DNA): TGTGCCAGCAGGAACACAGATGCCCTCGACGAGCAGTACTTC. Translated: CASRNTDALDEQYF.

Many counts were recorded for this clonotype. The J gene is TRBJ2-3, the V gene TRBV7-2; D unclear. The germline V gene encodes CDR1 SGHTA and CDR2 FQGNSA. V dropped 5 bases and J dropped 2 bases, with 5 bases sitting between them. This CDR3 is built from 12 residues. The CDR3 is CASSEFTDTQYF. The CDR3 DNA reads as TGTGCCAGCAGCGAATTCACAGATACGCAGTATTTT.

This chain uses TRBV24-1 with TRBJ2-7, with 7 bases lining up with TRBD1. Germline CDR1 is KGHDR and CDR2 is SFDVKD. The CDR3 is 15 amino acids. Germline trimming cut 0 bases from V and 7 bases from J; bases unmatched to any gene: 8. CDR3 amino acids: CATSDLRTGSGEQYF. DNA of the CDR3: TGTGCCACCAGTGATTTGAGGACAGGATCGGGTGAGCAGTACTTC.

Many counts were recorded for this clonotype. The chain couples TRBV7-2 to TRBJ2-3; TRBD2 matches at 7 bases. Germline loops: CDR1 SGHTA, CDR2 FQGNSA. J gave up 2 bases and V 8 bases, and 7 bases lay outside the gene matches. This CDR3 has 14 amino acids. The CDR3 loop is CASQEGLPTDTQYF. Written as DNA, the CDR3 is TGTGCCAGCCAGGAGGGACTACCCACAGATACGCAGTATTTT.

The V and J genes are TRBV6-5 and TRBJ2-3; D is tentatively TRBD1 or TRBD2 (5 bases each). The germline V gene has CDR1 MNHEY and CDR2 SVGAGI. Trimming removed 2 bases at V and 4 bases at J, with 10 bases between. CDR3 length: 14 amino acids. This CDR3 is CASSYIPGPDTQYF. In nucleotides, the CDR3 is TGTGCCAGCAGTTACATCCCGGGGCCAGATACGCAGTATTTT.

This clonotype was observed a handful of times. One end of the junction is discordant with germline, which a read error may explain. The V and J genes are TRBV11-1 and TRBJ2-1; TRBD2 aligns across 10 bases. The CDR3 is made up of 18 amino acids. CDR1 is SGHAT, CDR2 FQDESV, per germline (reference sequence). Written as DNA, the CDR3 is TGCGCCAGCAGCCAAGATAGTATCCAGCGGGAGGGGTTCAATGAGCAGTTCTTC. Amino acid sequence: CASSQDSIQREGFNEQFF. The full variable domain, with the rest looked up from reference TRBV11-1 and TRBJ2-1, is EAEVAQSPRYKITEKSQAVAFWCDPISGHATLYWYRQILGQGPELLVQFQDESVVDDSQLPKDRFSAERLKGVDSTLKIQPAELGDSAMYLCASSQDSIQREGFNEQFFGPGTRLTVL.